This TCR beta chain was captured in a study of shared clonotypes between healthy human individuals. The study's findings and limits: Between a few donors, naive CD4 clonotypes were shared at a level of about 5%.

Repertoires were generated with immunoSEQ multiplex PCR, while TCRdb's copy carries only in-frame clones and drops some. In the table there are around 690,000 clones, roughly 87% of which are singletons. Notes on this clone: Its antigen is not known.

The source is a man between 18 and 29 years old in good health. Some clones in this sample may be carry-over from other donors' samples. Sample: memory CD8+ T cells from PBMCs. Subset in this sample: CD45RO+ cells pooled with CCR7-negative TemRA cells.

CDR3 coding DNA: TGTGCCAGTAGTATTAGCCGGCAGACGGTCACTCTTAGCAATCAGCCCCAGCATTTT. Residues: CASSISRQTVTLSNQPQHF. The V gene is TRBV19, the J gene TRBJ1-5; D call uncertain. V lost 3 bases and J lost 0, with 21 bases in between. The CDR3 has 19 amino acids. Looked up from germline, CDR1 is LNHDA and CDR2 is SQIVND (reference sequence).